This TCR beta chain was identified in a study of regulatory T cells in long-lasting Graves disease. Findings of the study overall: Persistent Graves' patients showed less TCR diversity than newly diagnosed ones. Patients with persistent disease showed a bias toward TRBV28, TRBJ1-2 and TRBJ2-5.

V was trimmed by 5 bases and J by 0 bases, leaving 11 bases between them. Germline V gene sequence: CDR1 MRHNA, CDR2 SNTAGT. The CDR3 is 15 residues long. Arm-PCR of CDR3 regions and iRepertoire HTBI primers were the basis on which TCR beta libraries were built. TCRdb analysed the multiplex PCR reads with MiXCR anew, one entry per CDR3 protein. This sample has approximately 400,000 distinct CDR3 sequences, with roughly 20% found just once. This clonotype was detected a few times. Its matching antigen is unknown. The sample's time point: persistent/refractory GD, antithyroid drugs over 5 years with positive TRAb. PBMCs were the source of the RNA used for TCR sequencing.

The TCR sequence derives from a female donor with Graves disease. The V call is TRBV6-4, the J call TRBJ1-3, with TRBD1 as a possible D gene (6 bases). The sequencing here drew on peripheral blood mononuclear cells (PBMCs), taken when the disease was refractory, from a patient treated with antithyroid drugs. CDR3 amino acids: CASSYRTASGNTIYF. The CDR3 nucleotides are TGTGCCAGCAGTTACCGGACAGCCTCTGGAAACACCATATATTTT.